This T cell receptor (beta chain) was observed in a study of T cell repertoires in cytomegalovirus infection. In the case of this clonotype: The antigen remains unidentified.

CDR3 length equals 17 residues. Germline V CDR1 and CDR2: SGHVS, FQNEAQ. Trimming pared 5 bases from V and 3 bases from J, leaving 21 bases between. One entry per CDR3 protein, called by TCRdb with MiXCR from the reads. In the table there are a few hundred thousand distinct CDR3 sequences, about 40% of which are singletons. This TCR came from a human donor in good health (CMV status not recorded). Some clones in this sample may be carry-over from other donors' samples. V and J are TRBV7-8 and TRBJ2-3, with D tentatively TRBD2 (5 bases). The specimen comprised cultured PBMCs, sampled from culture after CMV antigen stimulation. This CDR3 reads CASSAVPGRRRTDTQYF. The CDR3 DNA is TGTGCCAGCAGCGCAGTACCGGGCCGCCGGAGGACAGATACGCAGTATTTT.